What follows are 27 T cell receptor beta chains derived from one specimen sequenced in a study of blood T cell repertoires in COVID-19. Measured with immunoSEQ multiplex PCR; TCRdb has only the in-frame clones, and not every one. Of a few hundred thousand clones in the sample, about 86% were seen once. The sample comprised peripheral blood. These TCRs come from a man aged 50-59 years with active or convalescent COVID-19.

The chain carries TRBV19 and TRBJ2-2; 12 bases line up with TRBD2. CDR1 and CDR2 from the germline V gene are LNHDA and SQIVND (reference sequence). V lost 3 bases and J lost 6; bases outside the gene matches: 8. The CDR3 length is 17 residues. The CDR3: CASSMVLAGGRAGELFF. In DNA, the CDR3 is TGTGCCAGTAGTATGGTCCTAGCGGGGGGGCGAGCCGGGGAGCTGTTTTTT. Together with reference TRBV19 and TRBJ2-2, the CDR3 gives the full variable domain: DGGITQSPKYLFRKEGQNVTLSCEQNLNHDAMYWYRQDPGQGLRLIYYSQIVNDFQKGDIAEGYSVSREKKESFPLTVTSAQKNPTAFYLCASSMVLAGGRAGELFFGEGSRLTVL.

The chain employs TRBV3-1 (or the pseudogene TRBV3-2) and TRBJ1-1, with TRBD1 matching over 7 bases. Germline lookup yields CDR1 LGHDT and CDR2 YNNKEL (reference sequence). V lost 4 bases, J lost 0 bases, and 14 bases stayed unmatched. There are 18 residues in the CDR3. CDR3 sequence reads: CASSPWGEKGAMNTEAFF. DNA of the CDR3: TGTGCCAGCAGCCCGTGGGGGGAGAAGGGGGCCATGAACACTGAAGCTTTCTTT.

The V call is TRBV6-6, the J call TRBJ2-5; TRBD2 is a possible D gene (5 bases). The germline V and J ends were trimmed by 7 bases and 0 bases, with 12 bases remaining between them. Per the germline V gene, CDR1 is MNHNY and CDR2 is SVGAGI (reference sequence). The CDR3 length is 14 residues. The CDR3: CASINKRDQETQYF. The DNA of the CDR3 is TGTGCCAGCATAAACAAGAGGGACCAAGAGACCCAGTACTTC.

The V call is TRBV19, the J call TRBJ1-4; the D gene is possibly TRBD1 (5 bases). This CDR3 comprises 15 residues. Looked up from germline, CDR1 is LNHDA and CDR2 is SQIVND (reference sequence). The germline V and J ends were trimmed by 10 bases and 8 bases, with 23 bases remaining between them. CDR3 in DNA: TGTGCCACCCAAGGGGCGGGGGGGATGCGAGAAAAACTGTTTTTT. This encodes CATQGAGGMREKLFF.

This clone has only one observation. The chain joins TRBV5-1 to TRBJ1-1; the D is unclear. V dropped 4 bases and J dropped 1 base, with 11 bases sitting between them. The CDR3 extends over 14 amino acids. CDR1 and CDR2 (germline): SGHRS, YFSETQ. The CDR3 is CASSPPAGNTEAFF. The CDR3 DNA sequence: TGCGCCAGCAGCCCCCCCGCGGGGAACACTGAAGCTTTCTTT.

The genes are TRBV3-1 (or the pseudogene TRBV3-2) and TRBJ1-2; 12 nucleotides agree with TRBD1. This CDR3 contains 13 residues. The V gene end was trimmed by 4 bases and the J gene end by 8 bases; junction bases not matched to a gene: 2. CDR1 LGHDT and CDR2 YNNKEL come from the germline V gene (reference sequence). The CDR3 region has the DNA TGTGCCAGCAGCCGGGACAGGGGGCGGGGCTACACCTTC. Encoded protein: CASSRDRGRGYTF.

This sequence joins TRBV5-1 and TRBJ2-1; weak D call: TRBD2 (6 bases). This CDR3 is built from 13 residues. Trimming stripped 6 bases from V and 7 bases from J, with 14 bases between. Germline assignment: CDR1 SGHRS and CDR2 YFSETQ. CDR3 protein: CASTGSRGNEQFF. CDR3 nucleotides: TGCGCCAGCACAGGCTCCCGGGGGAATGAGCAGTTCTTC.

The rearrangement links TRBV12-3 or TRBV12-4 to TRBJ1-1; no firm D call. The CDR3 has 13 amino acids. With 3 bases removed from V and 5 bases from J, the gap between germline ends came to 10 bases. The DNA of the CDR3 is TGTGCCAGCAGTTTCGACTGGAGAACTGAAGCTTTCTTT. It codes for CASSFDWRTEAFF.

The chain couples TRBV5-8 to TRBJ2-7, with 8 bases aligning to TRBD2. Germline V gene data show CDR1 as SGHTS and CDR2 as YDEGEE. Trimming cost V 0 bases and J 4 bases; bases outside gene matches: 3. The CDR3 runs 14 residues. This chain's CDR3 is CASSLAGGGYEQYF. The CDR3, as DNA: TGTGCCAGCAGCTTGGCAGGCGGGGGGTACGAGCAGTACTTC.

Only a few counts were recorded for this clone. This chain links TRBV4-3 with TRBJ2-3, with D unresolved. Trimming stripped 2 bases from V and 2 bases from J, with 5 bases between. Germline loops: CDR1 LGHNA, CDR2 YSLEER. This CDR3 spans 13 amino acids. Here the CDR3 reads CASSQTFTDTQYF. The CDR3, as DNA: TGCGCCAGCAGCCAAACATTCACAGATACGCAGTATTTT.

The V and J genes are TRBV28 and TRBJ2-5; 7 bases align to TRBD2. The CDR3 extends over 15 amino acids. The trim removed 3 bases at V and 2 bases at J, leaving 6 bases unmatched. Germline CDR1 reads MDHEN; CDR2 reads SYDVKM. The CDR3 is CASSLAGVIQETQYF. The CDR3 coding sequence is TGTGCCAGCAGTTTGGCGGGAGTGATACAAGAGACCCAGTACTTC.

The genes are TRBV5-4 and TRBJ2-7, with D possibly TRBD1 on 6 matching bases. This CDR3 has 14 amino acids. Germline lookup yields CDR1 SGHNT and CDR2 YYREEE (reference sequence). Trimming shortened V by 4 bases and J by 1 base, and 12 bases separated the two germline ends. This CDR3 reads CASSTRTASYEQYF. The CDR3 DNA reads TGTGCCAGCAGCACCAGGACAGCTTCCTACGAGCAGTACTTC.

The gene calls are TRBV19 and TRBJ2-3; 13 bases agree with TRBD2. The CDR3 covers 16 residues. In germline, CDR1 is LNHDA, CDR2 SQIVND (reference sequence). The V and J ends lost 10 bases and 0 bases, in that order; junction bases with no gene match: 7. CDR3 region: CATGTSGTSSTDTQYF. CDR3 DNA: TGTGCCACCGGGACTAGCGGGACGAGTAGCACAGATACGCAGTATTTT.

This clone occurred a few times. CDR3 DNA: TGTGCCACCAGCAGAGTTGCGGGGGCTTCCACAGATACGCAGTATTTT. Translation: CATSRVAGASTDTQYF. This rearrangement joins TRBV15 to TRBJ2-3; D may be TRBD2 (7 bases). CDR1 LNHNV and CDR2 YYDKDF come from the germline V gene (reference sequence). This CDR3 region has 16 residues. V was cut by 1 base and J by 2 bases, with 13 bases left in between. The variable domain in full, completed from reference TRBV15 and TRBJ2-3, reads DAMVIQNPRYQVTQFGKPVTLSCSQTLNHNVMYWYQQKSSQAPKLLFHYYDKDFNNEADTPDNFQSRRPNTSFCFLDIRSPGLGDTAMYLCATSRVAGASTDTQYFGPGTRLTVL.

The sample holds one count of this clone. CDR3 amino acids: CASSMNRAKAGRTDTQYF. The CDR3, as DNA: TGTGCCAGCAGTATGAATCGGGCGAAAGCGGGGCGCACAGATACGCAGTATTTT. The chain links TRBV6-2 or TRBV6-3 to TRBJ2-3; 7 bases agree with TRBD2. CDR1 MNHEY and CDR2 SVGEGT come from the germline V gene. This CDR3 is 18 amino acids long. V shed 5 bases and J 1 base; nucleotides not matched to a gene: 15.

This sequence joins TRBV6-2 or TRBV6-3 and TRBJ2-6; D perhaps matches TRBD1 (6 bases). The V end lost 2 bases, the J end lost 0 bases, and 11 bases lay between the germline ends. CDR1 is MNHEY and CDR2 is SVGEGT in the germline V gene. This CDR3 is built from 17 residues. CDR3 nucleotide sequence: TGTGCCAGCAGTTACGGGGGCCTGAGCTCTGGGGCCAACGTCCTGACTTTC. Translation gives CASSYGGLSSGANVLTF.

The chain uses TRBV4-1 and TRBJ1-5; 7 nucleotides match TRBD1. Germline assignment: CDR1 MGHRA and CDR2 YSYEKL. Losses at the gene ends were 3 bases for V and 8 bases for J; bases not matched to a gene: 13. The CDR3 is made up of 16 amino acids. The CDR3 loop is CASSHRQGRFVEPQHF. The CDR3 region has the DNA TGCGCCAGCAGCCATAGACAGGGTAGATTCGTCGAGCCCCAGCATTTT.

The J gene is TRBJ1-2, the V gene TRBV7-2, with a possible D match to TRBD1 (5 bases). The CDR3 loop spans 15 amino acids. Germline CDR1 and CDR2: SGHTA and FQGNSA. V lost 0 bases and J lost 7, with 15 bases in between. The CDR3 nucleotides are TGTGCCAGCAGCTTAGCGACCGAGGGGAGGAGTGGCTACACCTTC. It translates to CASSLATEGRSGYTF. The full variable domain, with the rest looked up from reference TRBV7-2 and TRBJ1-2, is GAGVSQSPSNKVTEKGKDVELRCDPISGHTALYWYRQSLGQGLEFLIYFQGNSAPDKSGLPSDRFSAERTGGSVSTLTIQRTQQEDSAVYLCASSLATEGRSGYTFGSGTRLTVV.

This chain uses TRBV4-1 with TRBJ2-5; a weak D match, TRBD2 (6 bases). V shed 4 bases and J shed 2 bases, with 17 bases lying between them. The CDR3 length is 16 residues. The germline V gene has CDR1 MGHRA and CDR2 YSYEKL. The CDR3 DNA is TGCGCCAGCAGCCCCCTTAGGGGCGGGAAGCAAGAGACCCAGTACTTC. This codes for CASSPLRGGKQETQYF.

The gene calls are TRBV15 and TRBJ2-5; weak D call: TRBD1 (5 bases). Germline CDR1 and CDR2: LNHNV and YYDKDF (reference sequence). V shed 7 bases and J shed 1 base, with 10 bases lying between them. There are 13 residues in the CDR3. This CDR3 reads CATTARAQETQYF. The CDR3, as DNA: TGTGCCACCACGGCCAGGGCCCAAGAGACCCAGTACTTC.

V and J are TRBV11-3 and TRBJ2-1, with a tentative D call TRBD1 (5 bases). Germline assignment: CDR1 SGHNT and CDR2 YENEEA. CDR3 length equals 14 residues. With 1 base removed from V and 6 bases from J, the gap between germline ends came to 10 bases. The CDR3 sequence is CASSLVRGSNEQFF. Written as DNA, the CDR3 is TGTGCCAGCAGCTTAGTAAGGGGAAGCAATGAGCAGTTCTTC.

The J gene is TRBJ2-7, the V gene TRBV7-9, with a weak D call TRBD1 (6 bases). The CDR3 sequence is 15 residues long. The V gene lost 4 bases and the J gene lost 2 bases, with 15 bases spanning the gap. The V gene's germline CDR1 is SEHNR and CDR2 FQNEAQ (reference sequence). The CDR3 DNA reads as TGTGCCAGCAGCTCACAGGGAAATCGGGCCTACGAGCAGTACTTC. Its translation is CASSSQGNRAYEQYF. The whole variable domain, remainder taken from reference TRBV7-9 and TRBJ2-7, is DTGVSQNPRHKITKRGQNVTFRCDPISEHNRLYWYRQTLGQGPEFLTYFQNEAQLEKSRLLSDRFSAERPKGSFSTLEIQRTEQGDSAMYLCASSSQGNRAYEQYFGPGTRLTVT.

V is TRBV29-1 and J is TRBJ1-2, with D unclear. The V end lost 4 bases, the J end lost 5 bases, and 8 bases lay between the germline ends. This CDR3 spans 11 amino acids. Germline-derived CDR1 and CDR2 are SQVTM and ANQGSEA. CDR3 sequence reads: CSVGRDYGYTF. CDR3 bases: TGCAGCGTTGGCCGCGATTATGGCTACACCTTC.

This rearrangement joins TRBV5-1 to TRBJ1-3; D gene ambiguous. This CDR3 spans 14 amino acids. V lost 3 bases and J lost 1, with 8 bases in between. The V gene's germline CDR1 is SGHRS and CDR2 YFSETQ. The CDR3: CASSSSLSGNTIYF. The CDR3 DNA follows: TGCGCCAGCAGCTCCTCTTTATCTGGAAACACCATATATTTT.

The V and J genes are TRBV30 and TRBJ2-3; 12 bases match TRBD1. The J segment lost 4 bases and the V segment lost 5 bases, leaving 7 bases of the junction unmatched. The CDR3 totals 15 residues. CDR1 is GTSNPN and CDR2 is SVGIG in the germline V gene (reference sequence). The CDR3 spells CAWAGRDRGPDTQYF. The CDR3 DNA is TGTGCCTGGGCCGGCCGGGACAGGGGGCCAGATACGCAGTATTTT.

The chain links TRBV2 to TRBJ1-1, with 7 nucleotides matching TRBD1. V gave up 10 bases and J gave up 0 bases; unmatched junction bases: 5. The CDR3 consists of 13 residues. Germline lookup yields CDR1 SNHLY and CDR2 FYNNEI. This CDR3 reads CATRQGLNTEAFF. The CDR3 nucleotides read TGTGCCACCCGACAGGGTTTGAACACTGAAGCTTTCTTT.

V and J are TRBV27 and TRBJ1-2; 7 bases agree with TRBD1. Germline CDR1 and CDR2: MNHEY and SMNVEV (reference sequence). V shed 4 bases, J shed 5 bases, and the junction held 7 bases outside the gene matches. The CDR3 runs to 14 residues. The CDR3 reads CASSSGTAFYGYTF. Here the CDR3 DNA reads TGTGCCAGCAGTTCAGGGACAGCTTTTTATGGCTACACCTTC.